Described below is a single T cell receptor beta chain sequence and its context. Its antigen is undetermined. The sample comes from a study of cytomegalovirus exposure and HLA in healthy donors. In the study overall: The approximately 130 validation repertoires matched the approximately 700 first-cohort repertoires in platform, a later analysis reported. Findings of the study overall: The study put some 150 TCR beta chains on its list as cytomegalovirus-associated. Specificity of three CMV-associated chains for CMV antigens was verified in vitro.

Assay used: immunoSEQ multiplex PCR; TCRdb lists only in-frame clones, some missing. The sample shows some 350,000 clones, around 90% of them seen only once. The V end was cut by 5 bases, the J end by 3 bases, with 13 bases between. Germline loops: CDR1 MDHEN, CDR2 SYDVKM. This CDR3 contains 15 residues. The sequence was obtained from a woman in her 30s in good health and CMV-seropositive. The sequenced material came from PBMCs. This chain links TRBV28 with TRBJ1-4; D possibly corresponds to TRBD1 (6 bases). CDR3 region: CASSSTGSPNEKLFF. The DNA of the CDR3 is TGTGCCAGCAGTAGTACAGGGTCCCCTAATGAAAAACTGTTTTTT.